This T cell receptor (beta chain) was retrieved from a study of human T cells and chemical hapten exposure. Study-level results: No change in TCRs above 1 in 1000 frequency was produced by DPC sensitization.

Time point meaning: healthy volunteer bleed at 6 weeks. Before extraction, the whole blood was not fractionated, and total RNA was taken from it. Library construction involved attaching unique molecular identifiers to individual cDNA molecules, which allowed quantitative, reproducible TCR counting. Authors' processing steps: Sample TCR totals centred on a median of around 100,000, ranging about 20,000 to 700,000. MiXCR was run by TCRdb on the RACE reads, yielding one entry per CDR3 protein. TCRdb, rather than the study authors, made the V and J calls. The repertoire has 65,000 or so distinct CDR3 sequences, under 7.5% of them found once; the top ten carry around 3.4%. As to this clonotype: Its antigen remains unknown.

CDR3 size: 12 residues. V shed 5 bases and J shed 0 bases, with 4 bases lying between them. The germline V gene has CDR1 SGHVT and CDR2 SQSDAQ. This TCR was sampled from a female donor in good health. Some clones in this sample may be carry-over from other donors' samples. Sequenced input: whole blood. The gene calls are TRBV7-4 and TRBJ1-1; D gene uncertain. The CDR3, as DNA: TGTGCCAGCAGCCCGATGAACACTGAAGCTTTCTTT. Encoded protein: CASSPMNTEAFF.